One sample yielded the 15 T cell receptor beta chains listed below, sequenced in a study of control samples from healthy donors and cancer patients. TCRdb's table, derived via immunoSEQ multiplex PCR, lists solely in-frame clones and lacks some. The top ten hold roughly 6.1% of the sample, which has 70,000 or so clones, roughly 94% seen once. Sequenced material: blood. The receptors here all came from a woman aged 40 to 50 in good health.

The chain is built from TRBV20-1 and TRBJ2-7; D is undetermined. This CDR3 has 13 amino acids. V was shortened by 3 bases and J by 2 bases, with 11 bases between the two germline ends. Germline CDR1 is DFQATT and CDR2 is SNEGSKA (reference sequence). CDR3 region: CSASLDPAYEQYF. CDR3 DNA sequence: TGCAGTGCTAGTCTTGACCCAGCCTACGAGCAGTACTTC.

This rearrangement joins TRBV14 to TRBJ1-3; D not resolved. Germline-derived CDR1 and CDR2 are SGHDN and FVKESK. The CDR3 runs 15 residues. V was trimmed by 3 bases and J by 0 bases, leaving 9 bases between them. CDR3 region: CASSHPLVSGNTIYF. CDR3 DNA: TGTGCCAGCAGCCATCCACTTGTCTCTGGAAACACCATATATTTT.

The V gene is TRBV11-3, the J gene TRBJ1-1; D is perhaps TRBD1 (5 bases). V was cut by 6 bases and J by 2 bases, with 10 bases left in between. CDR3 length: 13 amino acids. Germline-derived CDR1 and CDR2 are SGHNT and YENEEA. The CDR3 DNA reads TGTGCCAGCAGTTCGGACACTAACACTGAAGCTTTCTTT. It is translated as CASSSDTNTEAFF.

The chain uses TRBV15 and TRBJ2-2; 8 bases match TRBD1. The ends lost 5 bases at V and 2 bases at J; junction bases unmatched: 13. Germline CDR1 and CDR2: LNHNV and YYDKDF (reference sequence). The CDR3 is made up of 18 amino acids. CDR3 protein: CATSGALGQGDNTGELFF. CDR3 bases: TGTGCCACCAGCGGGGCCTTAGGACAGGGAGATAACACCGGGGAGCTGTTTTTT.

The CDR3 sequence is CASSPPGGERDPQHF. The CDR3 coding sequence is TGTGCCAGCAGCCCCCCCGGGGGGGAGCGGGATCCCCAGCATTTT. This chain uses TRBV7-9 with TRBJ1-5, with D possibly TRBD1 on 5 matching bases. The CDR3 contains 15 residues. From germline, CDR1 is SEHNR and CDR2 FQNEAQ (reference sequence). The ends were cut back, 5 bases at V and 10 bases at J, with 21 bases in the middle.

The gene calls are TRBV7-2 and TRBJ2-7; D is ambiguous. V gave up 1 base and J gave up 12 bases, with 4 bases separating them. The CDR3 is 9 amino acids. Per germline, CDR1 SGHTA and CDR2 FQGNSA. Here the CDR3 reads CASSLVTYF. DNA for the CDR3: TGTGCCAGCAGCTTAGTTACGTACTTC.

The chain combines TRBV18 with TRBJ2-3; either TRBD1 or TRBD2 may fit D (5 bases each). The CDR3 loop spans 15 amino acids. Germline CDR1 and CDR2: KGHSH and LQKENI. V was cut by 3 bases and J by 2 bases, with 12 bases left in between. Here the CDR3 DNA reads TGTGCCAGCTCACCTAGACGGGACGCCACAGATACGCAGTATTTT. Amino acids: CASSPRRDATDTQYF. The variable domain in full, completed from reference TRBV18 and TRBJ2-3, reads NAGVMQNPRHLVRRRGQEARLRCSPMKGHSHVYWYRQLPEEGLKFMVYLQKENIIDESGMPKERFSAEFPKEGPSILRIQQVVRGDSAAYFCASSPRRDATDTQYFGPGTRLTVL.

The chain joins TRBV7-2 to TRBJ2-6; D unresolved. Trimming left V 1 base short and J 4 bases short, with 11 bases between. The CDR3 has 16 amino acids. Germline V gives CDR1 SGHTA, CDR2 FQGNSA. CDR3 sequence (DNA): TGTGCCAGCAGCTTAGTCTTAGGGCCAGGGGCCAACGTCCTGACTTTC. Translating gives CASSLVLGPGANVLTF.

This chain joins TRBV6-1 and TRBJ1-5; D not certain. V shed 1 base and J shed 5 bases, with 15 bases lying between them. The CDR3 has 16 residues. Germline CDR1 reads MNHNS; CDR2 reads SASEGT. For the CDR3, the DNA is TGTGCCAGCAGTGAAGATATGGCGGCTCCTTATCAGCCCCAGCATTTT. It specifies CASSEDMAAPYQPQHF.

This clone was detected once. This sequence joins TRBV4-3 and TRBJ2-7, with 8 positions matching TRBD1. CDR3 length: 16 residues. The V gene end was trimmed by 3 bases and the J gene end by 3 bases; junction bases not matched to a gene: 10. Germline CDR1 and CDR2: LGHNA and YSLEER. The CDR3 nucleotides read TGCGCCAGCAGCCAGGGGACAGGTGGGCATAGCTACGAGCAGTACTTC. It translates to CASSQGTGGHSYEQYF.

The chain uses TRBV19 and TRBJ1-3; 7 bases match TRBD1. V lost 5 bases to trimming and J lost 5 bases; unmatched junction nucleotides: 9. This CDR3 spans 15 amino acids. Germline lookup yields CDR1 LNHDA and CDR2 SQIVND (reference sequence). For the CDR3, the DNA is TGTGCCAGTAGTCCCTCGACAGGGAAGCGAAACACCATATATTTT. Protein sequence: CASSPSTGKRNTIYF.

The rearrangement links TRBV30 to TRBJ2-1; D is uncertain. Trimming took off 0 bases at V and 5 bases at J, with 11 bases between the two ends. This CDR3 is 14 amino acids long. Germline CDR1 is GTSNPN and CDR2 is SVGIG (reference sequence). The CDR3 DNA follows: TGTGCCTGGAGTGTGGGAATAGGCCACAATGAGCAGTTCTTC. Translation: CAWSVGIGHNEQFF.

The CDR3 DNA is TGTGCCAGCTCACCCCGGCAGGGCGATGGCTACACCTTC. This encodes CASSPRQGDGYTF. The gene calls are TRBV18 and TRBJ1-2, with D perhaps matching TRBD1 (5 bases). Germline loops: CDR1 KGHSH, CDR2 LQKENI. V lost 3 bases and J lost 6, with 11 bases in between. The CDR3 contains 13 residues. The whole variable domain, remainder taken from reference TRBV18 and TRBJ1-2, is NAGVMQNPRHLVRRRGQEARLRCSPMKGHSHVYWYRQLPEEGLKFMVYLQKENIIDESGMPKERFSAEFPKEGPSILRIQQVVRGDSAAYFCASSPRQGDGYTFGSGTRLTVV.

The J gene is TRBJ1-1, the V gene TRBV11-2; unclear D gene. Germline loops: CDR1 SGHAT, CDR2 FQNNGV. The V and J ends lost 5 bases and 1 base respectively, with 11 bases between them. The CDR3 spans 14 residues. Here the CDR3 DNA reads TGTGCCAGCAGCGTGGTCAGTAGGAACACTGAAGCTTTCTTT. It yields the protein CASSVVSRNTEAFF.

The chain employs TRBV5-1 and TRBJ1-4; D is undetermined. Deletions cut 7 bases from V and 3 bases from J, with 10 bases between. Germline CDR1 and CDR2: SGHRS and YFSETQ. The CDR3 totals 13 residues. The CDR3 nucleotides are TGCGCCAGCTGCCGGGCTCCTAATGAAAAACTGTTTTTT. Its protein is CASCRAPNEKLFF. Full variable domain (outside the CDR3, taken from reference TRBV5-1 and TRBJ1-4): KAGVTQTPRYLIKTRGQQVTLSCSPISGHRSVSWYQQTPGQGLQFLFEYFSETQRNKGNFPGRFSGRQFSNSRSEMNVSTLELGDSALYLCASCRAPNEKLFFGSGTQLSVL.